The rows below give T cell receptor beta chains drawn from one sample of a study of OX40 agonist ivuxolimab in advanced cancers. Here immunoSEQ multiplex PCR was the method, and the copy in TCRdb shows in-frame clones only, minus some. The table records fewer than 65,000 clones, about nine tenths of them present only once. The starting material was CD4+ or CD8+ T cells sorted from blood, obtained in a trial of the OX40 agonist ivuxolimab. The source is an adult with an advanced solid tumor such as melanoma, head and neck, liver or kidney cancer. Each CDR3 is given with its conserved first and last residue. D genes are given only for firm matches. Size is stated for part of the rows, as once, few or many counts, or as a class when the clone is expanded.

clone_size	d_call	j_call	v_call	cdr3_length	cdr3_aa	cdr3_nt
.	TRBD2	TRBJ2-5	TRBV6-1	13	CASSRTRTETQYF	TGTGCCAGCAGTAGGACTAGAACGGAGACCCAGTACTTC
.	TRBD1	TRBJ2-2	TRBV5-6	15	CASSMTGGVPGELFF	TGTGCCAGCAGCATGACAGGGGGCGTCCCCGGGGAGCTGTTTTTT
.	TRBD2	TRBJ2-5	TRBV5-4	13	CASSYTSEETQYF	TGTGCCAGCAGCTACACTAGCGAGGAGACCCAGTACTTC
.	.	TRBJ1-4	TRBV7-6	14	CASSLMGTAEKLFF	TGTGCCAGCAGCTTAATGGGGACCGCCGAGAAACTGTTTTTT
.	TRBD2	TRBJ2-3	TRBV7-7	14	CASSLAGTPDTQYF	TGTGCTAGCAGCTTAGCGGGTACGCCAGATACGCAGTATTTT
.	.	TRBJ1-1	TRBV29-1	16	CSVKIREPGLRTEAFF	TGCAGCGTTAAAATTAGGGAGCCGGGGTTGAGGACTGAAGCTTTCTTT
.	.	TRBJ2-7	TRBV6-5	13	CASTRSEGSEQYF	TGTGCCAGCACCCGCAGCGAAGGCTCCGAGCAGTACTTC
.	TRBD2	TRBJ2-3	TRBV5-4	13	CASSQAGTSHTHF	TGTGCCAGCAGCCAGGCCGGGACTAGTCATACCCATTTT
.	.	TRBJ2-1	TRBV11-2	15	CASSQGHTGYNEQFF	TGTGCCAGCAGCCAAGGGCACACGGGATACAATGAGCAGTTCTTC
.	.	TRBJ2-7	TRBV5-3	14	CARRLRNPLCEQYF	TGTGCCAGAAGGTTGAGGAATCCTTTATGCGAGCAGTACTTC
once	.	TRBJ1-3	TRBV9	17	CASSVFLGSAAGNTIYF	TGTGCCAGCAGCGTATTCCTCGGGAGTGCGGCTGGAAACACCATATATTTT
.	.	TRBJ2-4	TRBV6-5	14	CASSGRVAKNIQYF	TGTGCCAGCAGTGGACGGGTAGCCAAAAACATTCAGTACTTC
.	.	TRBJ1-6	TRBV29-1	13	CSVGQSGNSPLHF	TGCAGCGTTGGCCAAAGTGGAAATTCACCCCTCCACTTT
.	TRBD2	TRBJ2-1	TRBV4-1	17	CASSQDLSTSGRGEQFF	TGCGCCAGCAGCCAAGATCTATCGACTAGCGGGAGAGGTGAGCAGTTCTTC
.	TRBD1	TRBJ1-2	TRBV19	16	CASSTGGTGVFYGYTF	TGTGCCAGTAGTACCGGCGGGACAGGGGTGTTCTATGGCTACACCTTC
few	TRBD2	TRBJ2-1	TRBV2	18	CASRRLAGAQASYNEQFF	TGTGCCAGCAGGAGACTAGCGGGGGCCCAAGCCTCCTACAATGAGCAGTTCTTC
.	.	TRBJ2-7	TRBV28	12	CASRAGVYEQYF	TGTGCCAGCAGGGCAGGGGTCTACGAGCAGTACTTC
.	.	TRBJ2-7	TRBV11-2	15	CASSPRAGRAYEQYF	TGTGCCAGCAGCCCCCGAGCGGGTAGGGCCTACGAGCAGTACTTC
.	.	TRBJ2-7	TRBV7-9	14	CASSPRDRSYEQYF	TGTGCCAGCAGCCCCCGGGACCGGAGCTACGAGCAGTACTTC
.	.	TRBJ2-1	TRBV5-4	16	CASSLGGTSIYNEQFF	TGTGCCAGCAGTTTGGGGGGGACAAGCATCTACAATGAGCAGTTCTTC
.	TRBD1	TRBJ2-5	TRBV11-2	14	CASSRDRGGETQYF	TGTGCCAGCAGCCGTGACAGGGGTGGGGAGACCCAGTACTTC
once	.	TRBJ1-2	TRBV6-1	14	CASSGRTDQAGYTF	TGTGCCAGCAGCGGTCGGACAGATCAGGCTGGCTACACCTTC
.	TRBD1	TRBJ2-2	TRBV4-1	17	CASSQVRTGAGTGELFF	TGCGCCAGCAGCCAAGTGCGGACAGGGGCGGGTACCGGGGAGCTGTTTTTT
.	.	TRBJ1-1	TRBV6-5	15	CASSPRGRGNTEAFF	TGTGCCAGCAGCCCACGTGGGAGGGGGAACACTGAAGCTTTCTTT
.	TRBD1	TRBJ2-5	TRBV5-4	15	CASAPQDRVRETQYF	TGTGCCAGCGCTCCGCAGGACAGGGTGAGGGAGACCCAGTACTTC
.	.	TRBJ1-1	TRBV18	15	CASQVERTANTEAFF	TGTGCCAGCCAGGTTGAAAGGACAGCGAACACTGAAGCTTTCTTT
.	.	TRBJ1-3	TRBV18	18	CASSPPLQRGSDGNTIYF	TGTGCCAGCTCACCACCGCTTCAAAGGGGATCTGACGGAAACACCATATATTTT
.	.	TRBJ2-1	TRBV5-8	15	CASSLGGASYNEQFF	TGTGCCAGCAGCTTGGGAGGGGCTTCCTACAATGAGCAGTTCTTC
.	.	TRBJ2-1	TRBV11-2	16	CASSPREKGAYNEQFF	TGTGCCAGCAGCCCCCGGGAGAAGGGGGCCTACAATGAGCAGTTCTTC
.	.	TRBJ2-1	TRBV10-3	14	CAISDRTEGREQFF	TGTGCCATCAGTGACCGAACCGAAGGCAGGGAGCAGTTCTTC
.	.	TRBJ1-3	TRBV6-4	12	CASSSPGNTIYF	TGTGCCAGCAGCTCCCCTGGAAACACCATATATTTT
.	.	TRBJ1-3	TRBV28	14	CASSLSQGGNTIYF	TGTGCCAGCAGTTTATCGCAGGGAGGAAACACCATATATTTT
.	.	TRBJ2-3	TRBV10-3	12	CAISALADTQYF	TGTGCCATCAGTGCGCTTGCAGATACGCAGTATTTT